This T cell receptor beta chain was captured by sequencing in a study of cytomegalovirus exposure and HLA in healthy donors. General study results and limits: Listed as cytomegalovirus-associated were 164 TCR beta chains. Later analysis indicated greater clonal expansion among HLA-associated TCR beta chains than among equally common other chains. Researchers reported in a later analysis that common viral pathogens appeared linked to several top clusters. Later analysis suggested most CMV-associated TCR beta chains were HLA-restricted.

Concerning this clone itself: Its target is unknown. A much larger clone lies one base from this, so it may be a read error.

V gave up 0 bases and J gave up 5 bases; unmatched junction bases: 3. CDR3 length: 15 amino acids. From germline, CDR1 is MRHNA and CDR2 SNTAGT. With 60 Vbeta and 13 Jbeta primers, the PCR was carried out. Sequencing used immunoSEQ multiplex PCR; TCRdb keeps in-frame clones, though not all of them. The sample has 90,000 to 140,000 clones, 83% seen once. This chain joins TRBV6-4 and TRBJ2-3; 9 bases match TRBD1. The sample taken for sequencing was PBMCs. The sequence derives from a man in his late teens or twenties in good health and CMV-seronegative. The CDR3 protein is CASSDSGQGIDTQYF. In nucleotides, the CDR3 is TGTGCCAGCAGTGACTCGGGACAGGGCATAGATACGCAGTATTTT.